A selection of T cell receptor beta chains follows, all from one sample in a study of T cells expressing NK-cell markers. TCRdb reanalyzed the 5' RACE reads and collapses them to one entry per CDR3 protein, without DNA. The sample table includes roughly 300,000 distinct CDR3 sequences. Sequences were obtained from blood T cells: a sorted CD56 or NKG2C T cell subset, CD4+ or CD8+ T cells, or bulk PBMC T cells (not recorded which). These TCRs come from a woman aged 18-70 years in good health. Both conserved end residues are part of each CDR3.

j_gene: TRBJ2-5; v_gene: TRBV24-1; CDR3aa: CATSDLGTSGPPETQYF
j_gene: TRBJ2-7; v_gene: TRBV10-3; CDR3aa: CAISLAGQLSYEQYF
j_gene: TRBJ2-3; v_gene: TRBV20-1; CDR3aa: CSATTGTSFSDTQYF
j_gene: TRBJ2-1; v_gene: TRBV12-3/TRBV12-4; CDR3aa: CASSSNLRALGGAEQFF
j_gene: TRBJ2-7; v_gene: TRBV6-2/TRBV6-3; CDR3aa: CASSYEDSRYEQYF
j_gene: TRBJ1-2; v_gene: TRBV7-9; CDR3aa: CASTKDRVRGGYTF
j_gene: TRBJ2-3; v_gene: TRBV20-1; CDR3aa: CSAGMFGTDSTDTQYF
j_gene: TRBJ1-2; v_gene: TRBV7-2; CDR3aa: CASSSVRTGGFYTF
j_gene: TRBJ1-3; v_gene: TRBV18; CDR3aa: CASSTGISGNTIYF
j_gene: TRBJ2-4; v_gene: TRBV5-6; CDR3aa: CASSLAGAKNIQYF
j_gene: TRBJ2-1; v_gene: TRBV3-1; CDR3aa: CASSSPSVPDYNEQFF
j_gene: TRBJ1-1; v_gene: TRBV25-1; CDR3aa: CASSEYNRGTTEAFF
j_gene: TRBJ2-3; v_gene: TRBV6-2/TRBV6-3; CDR3aa: CASSHGRERTDTQYF
j_gene: TRBJ1-1; v_gene: TRBV7-6; CDR3aa: CASSLTVASTEAFF
j_gene: TRBJ1-2; v_gene: TRBV28; CDR3aa: CASSGSIQGGYGYTF
j_gene: TRBJ2-2; v_gene: TRBV13; CDR3aa: CASSIGGTGFANTGELFF
j_gene: TRBJ2-5; v_gene: TRBV5-1; CDR3aa: CASSLGTGPEETQYF